This is a list of T cell receptor beta chains from one sample in a study of shared clonotypes between healthy human individuals. Clones were sequenced by immunoSEQ multiplex PCR, and TCRdb holds only the in-frame ones, with some missing. The table records roughly 1,100,000 clones, 75% of them present only once. Sequencing input: memory CD4+ T cells sorted from blood. The receptors originated from a man aged 18 to 29 in good health. The CDR3 runs from the conserved cysteine through the conserved F or W. D genes are given only for firm matches. Size values are once, few and many counts, or a class for expanded clones, and some rows have none.

>NA|TRBD1|TRBJ2-2|TRBV30
TGTGCCTGGGGAAGACAGGGGGCCGGGGAGCTGTTTTTT
CAWGRQGAGELFF
>NA|NA|TRBJ2-7|TRBV7-2
TGTGCCAGCAGCTTAGGGCAGGGGATCTACGAGCAGTACTTC
CASSLGQGIYEQYF
>NA|NA|TRBJ2-2|TRBV6-5
TGTGCCAGCAGGAAAATTCTGAACACCGGGGAGCTGTTTTTT
CASRKILNTGELFF
>NA|NA|TRBJ2-2|TRBV5-4
TGTGCCAGCAGCTTGGGAGGCGTGGTCACCGGGGAGCTGTTTTTT
CASSLGGVVTGELFF
>NA|TRBD2|TRBJ2-1|TRBV15
TGTGCCACCAGCAGACACAGCGGGGTCTCCTACAATGAGCAGTTCTTC
CATSRHSGVSYNEQFF
>NA|NA|TRBJ2-3|TRBV11-2
TGTGCCAGCAGCAACAACAGGGTAGGAGATACGCAGTATTTT
CASSNNRVGDTQYF
>NA|TRBD2|TRBJ2-7|TRBV11-2
TGTGCCAGTATAGCGGGGCCCTACGAGCAGTACTTC
CASIAGPYEQYF
>NA|NA|TRBJ1-2|TRBV12-5
TGTGCTAGTGGTTTGGCCACCACGGGGGGGAGAAATGGCTACACCTTC
CASGLATTGGRNGYTF
>NA|TRBD2|TRBJ2-3|TRBV5-1
TGCGCCAGCAGCTGGGGTCCTAGCGGGGTGACAGATACGCAGTATTTT
CASSWGPSGVTDTQYF
>NA|NA|TRBJ2-1|TRBV7-2
TGTGCCAGCAGCTTAGGCCCAGCGGAGTACAATGAGCAGTTCTTC
CASSLGPAEYNEQFF
>NA|NA|TRBJ2-3|TRBV30
TGTGCCTGGAGAGGGGACGCAACAGATACGCAGTATTTT
CAWRGDATDTQYF
>NA|TRBD1|TRBJ2-1|TRBV29-1
TGCAGCGTTGATAGGACAGGTGGGCGAAATGAGCAGTTCTTC
CSVDRTGGRNEQFF
>NA|TRBD1|TRBJ2-7|TRBV5-1
TGCGCCAGCAGCTTGTCGCCCATTGGGACAGGGTCGGGCGAGCAGTACTTC
CASSLSPIGTGSGEQYF
>NA|TRBD1|TRBJ1-5|TRBV29-1
TGCAGCGTCCGACAGGGTGGCAATCAGCCCCAGCATTTT
CSVRQGGNQPQHF
>few|NA|TRBJ2-2|TRBV18
TGTGCCAGCTCACCACCTAGCGGGAACACCGGGGAGCTGTTTTTT
CASSPPSGNTGELFF
>NA|TRBD2|TRBJ2-3|TRBV4-1
TGCGCCAGCAGCCAAGATGTTGGCGGGGGGGCCCCTGATACGCAGTATTTT
CASSQDVGGGAPDTQYF
>NA|TRBD1|TRBJ2-7|TRBV6-6
TGTGCCAGCAGTCGCGGACAGGGATCCTACGAGCAGTACTTC
CASSRGQGSYEQYF
>once|NA|TRBJ2-1|TRBV4-3
TGCGCCAGCAGCCGAGGGACATTGATCTCCTACAATGAGCAGTTCTTC
CASSRGTLISYNEQFF
>NA|TRBD1|TRBJ1-1|TRBV5-4
TGTGCCAGCAGCGGACAGGGGGCGAGCGTTACTGAAGCTTTCTTT
CASSGQGASVTEAFF
>NA|TRBD2|TRBJ2-3|TRBV5-1
TGCGCCAGCAGCTCTCGACTAGCGGGGGGTTCCACAGATACGCAGTATTTT
CASSSRLAGGSTDTQYF
>NA|NA|TRBJ1-1|TRBV2
TGTGCCAGTTCGACACAGGGTGGGGACACTGAAGCTTTCTTT
CASSTQGGDTEAFF
>NA|NA|TRBJ2-2|TRBV7-2
TGTGCCAGCAGCTTCGTATTCCTGGGGACCGGGGAGCTGTTTTTT
CASSFVFLGTGELFF
>NA|NA|TRBJ2-7|TRBV2
TGTGCCAGCAGTGTTGAGGGCGAGCAGTACTTC
CASSVEGEQYF
>NA|NA|TRBJ1-6|TRBV11-2
TGTGCCAGCAGCTCCCGACCCGGGAGAGATTCACCCCTCCACTTT
CASSSRPGRDSPLHF
>once|NA|TRBJ2-2|TRBV7-2
TGTGCCAGCAGCTTATTGGGGTCCACCACCGGGGAGCTGTTTTTT
CASSLLGSTTGELFF
>NA|NA|TRBJ1-6|TRBV9
TGTGCCAGCAGCGTAGGGGGAGGTGATAATTCACCCCTCCACTTT
CASSVGGGDNSPLHF
>NA|NA|TRBJ2-7|TRBV10-2
TGCGCCAGCAGTGGGGGGACTTACGAGCAGTACTTC
CASSGGTYEQYF
>once|TRBD2|TRBJ2-7|TRBV4-1
TGCGCCAGCAGCCTCCTGGTGGGGGGAGGGGCCTACGAGCAGTACTTC
CASSLLVGGGAYEQYF
>NA|TRBD1|TRBJ1-2|TRBV5-4
TGTGCCAGCAGCGAGGGGACAGGGAAGGCACTAGGCTATGGCTACACCTTC
CASSEGTGKALGYGYTF
>NA|TRBD2|TRBJ2-5|TRBV7-2
TGTGCCAGCAGCTTAGGATCAACTAGCGGGGGGGCGGAGACCCAGTACTTC
CASSLGSTSGGAETQYF
>few|NA|TRBJ1-1|TRBV5-1
TGCGCCAGCAGGGCGGCGGGGTACACTGAAGCTTTCTTT
CASRAAGYTEAFF
>NA|NA|TRBJ1-1|TRBV4-3
TGCGCCAGCAGCCAAGGAGGGAGGGTCACTGAAGCTTTCTTT
CASSQGGRVTEAFF
>few|TRBD2|TRBJ2-1|TRBV4-3
TGCGCCAGCAGCCAAGGGCTAGCGGGAGACCAGTTCTTC
CASSQGLAGDQFF
>NA|NA|TRBJ2-1|TRBV9
TGTGCCAGCAGCGTAGCAGGAACACATCACAATGAGCAGTTCTTC
CASSVAGTHHNEQFF
>NA|NA|TRBJ2-7|TRBV23-1
TGCGCCAGCAGTCAATCAGGACCCTTCATTTGGTCCTACGAGCAGTACTTC
CASSQSGPFIWSYEQYF
>NA|TRBD1|TRBJ2-3|TRBV25-1
TGTGCCAGCAGTGAATTATGGGACAGTTCCACAGATACGCAGTATTTT
CASSELWDSSTDTQYF
>few|NA|TRBJ2-5|TRBV5-5
TGTGCCAGCAGCGCGCGGGGATCCGAGACCCAGTACTTC
CASSARGSETQYF
>NA|TRBD2|TRBJ2-7|TRBV5-6
TGTGCCAGCAGCTTGGTAGTTTTAGCGGGGACCGAGCAGTACTTC
CASSLVVLAGTEQYF
>NA|TRBD2|TRBJ2-7|TRBV6-5
TGTGCCAGCAGTAATAGCGGGAGCTACGAGCAGTACTTC
CASSNSGSYEQYF
>NA|TRBD2|TRBJ2-5|TRBV6-1
TGTGCCAGCAGTGAAGTTGCGCGGGGGGGCCCGAAGCAAGAGACCCAGTACTTC
CASSEVARGGPKQETQYF
>NA|NA|TRBJ1-1|TRBV7-9
TGTGCCAGCAGCTCCTCCCAGAACACTGAAGCTTTCTTT
CASSSSQNTEAFF
>NA|NA|TRBJ2-7|TRBV6-6
TGTGCCAGCAGTTACTCGGAGGCAGCCTACGAGCAGTACTTC
CASSYSEAAYEQYF
>few|NA|TRBJ1-6|TRBV6-5
TGTGCCAGCAGTTACCGACAGGCGGATTCACCCCTCCACTTT
CASSYRQADSPLHF
>NA|TRBD1|TRBJ1-2|TRBV5-4
TGTGCCAGCAGCTTGGGAGACAGGGGGCCCTACTATGGCTACACCTTC
CASSLGDRGPYYGYTF
>NA|NA|TRBJ1-5|TRBV21-1
TGTGCCAGCAGGGGGACAGGAGATAATCAGCCCCAGCATTTT
CASRGTGDNQPQHF
>NA|TRBD1|TRBJ2-5|TRBV6-1
TGTGCCAGCAGACAGGGGAAGGTAGAGACCCAGTACTTC
CASRQGKVETQYF
>NA|NA|TRBJ1-2|TRBV6-5
TGTGCCAGCAGGCAGGGGACCTATGGCTACACCTTC
CASRQGTYGYTF
>few|NA|TRBJ1-1|TRBV18
TGTGCCAGCTCCTCCGCGGGTGGGGACACTGAAGCTTTCTTT
CASSSAGGDTEAFF
>NA|NA|TRBJ1-2|TRBV30
TGTGCCTGGAGGGCCCCCGTGGGAGGATTCTATGGCTACACCTTC
CAWRAPVGGFYGYTF
>NA|TRBD2|TRBJ2-5|TRBV18
TGTGCCAGCTCACCCTGGACTAGCGGGGGCCAAGAGACCCAGTACTTC
CASSPWTSGGQETQYF
>NA|NA|TRBJ2-5|TRBV7-7
TGTGCTAGCAGCTTAGGCGGGGGCTTCCAAGAGACCCAGTACTTC
CASSLGGGFQETQYF
>NA|TRBD2|TRBJ2-2|TRBV9
TGTGCCAGCAGCCCCCGGACTAGCGGGAACACCGGGGAGCTGTTTTTT
CASSPRTSGNTGELFF
>NA|NA|TRBJ1-2|TRBV29-1
TGCAGCGTTGTCGAGGGAACCTATGGCTACACCTTC
CSVVEGTYGYTF
>NA|TRBD2|TRBJ2-7|TRBV18
TGTGCCAGCTCACCACTAGGGTCTAGCGGGGATTCCTACGAGCAGTACTTC
CASSPLGSSGDSYEQYF